This T cell receptor (beta chain) is from a study of blood T cell repertoires in COVID-19. Study background: T cells, B-cell-depleted T cells, or PBMCs supplied cDNA or gDNA.

Measured with immunoSEQ multiplex PCR; TCRdb has only the in-frame clones, and not every one. The sample consists of about 14,000 clones, around 83% of them appearing once. The germline V gene has CDR1 MNHEY and CDR2 SMNVEV (reference sequence). The CDR3 totals 14 residues. The trim removed 8 bases at V and 1 base at J, leaving 6 bases unmatched. The J gene is TRBJ2-3, the V gene TRBV27; 7 bases are a match to TRBD1. This sequence originates from a woman aged 45-60 years with active or convalescent COVID-19. The specimen was peripheral blood. Here the CDR3 reads CASGQGDGTDTQYF. CDR3 bases: TGTGCCAGCGGGCAGGGGGATGGCACAGATACGCAGTATTTT.